This T cell receptor (beta chain) originates from a study of Tregs in tolerant kidney transplant recipients. The CDR3 is made up of 15 amino acids. V trimming: 3 bases; J trimming: 2 bases; junction bases outside the gene matches: 6. Germline V gives CDR1 LNHDA, CDR2 SQIVND (reference sequence). TCRdb's table, derived via immunoSEQ multiplex PCR, lists solely in-frame clones and lacks some. The sample records some 64,000 clones, 98% being singletons. The sequence derives from a human donor who received a combined kidney and bone marrow transplant. The sample was Tregs from blood, taken before the transplant. The chain uses TRBV19 and TRBJ1-2; 7 bases match TRBD1. The CDR3 DNA reads TGTGCCAGTAGTATTCCAACAGGGGACAACTATGGCTACACCTTC. Translated, it gives CASSIPTGDNYGYTF.